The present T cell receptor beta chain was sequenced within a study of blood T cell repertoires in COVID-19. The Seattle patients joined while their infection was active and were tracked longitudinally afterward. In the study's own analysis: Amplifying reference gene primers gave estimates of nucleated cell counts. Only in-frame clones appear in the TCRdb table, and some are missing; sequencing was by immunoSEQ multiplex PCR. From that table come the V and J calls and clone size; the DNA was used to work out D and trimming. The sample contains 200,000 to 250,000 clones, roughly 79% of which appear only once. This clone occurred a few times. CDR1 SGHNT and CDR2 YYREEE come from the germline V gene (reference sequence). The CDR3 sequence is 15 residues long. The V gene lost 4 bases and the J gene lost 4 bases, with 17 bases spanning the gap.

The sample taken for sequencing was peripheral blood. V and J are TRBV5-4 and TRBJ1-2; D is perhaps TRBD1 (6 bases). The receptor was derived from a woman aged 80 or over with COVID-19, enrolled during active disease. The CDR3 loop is CASSVAQGRPYGYTF. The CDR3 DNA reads TGTGCCAGCAGCGTTGCGCAGGGGCGCCCCTATGGCTACACCTTC.